This T cell receptor (beta chain) was captured by sequencing in a study of cytomegalovirus exposure and HLA in healthy donors. Findings of the study overall: Indistinguishability led to the exclusion of some V segments, TRBV6-2 and TRBV6-3 included.

A remark on this clone: Its antigen is undetermined.

With 60 Vbeta and 13 Jbeta primers, the PCR was carried out. The table came from immunoSEQ multiplex PCR; TCRdb's copy has only in-frame clones and leaves some out. The sample records over 90,000 clones, 79% being singletons. The CDR3 length is 16 residues. V gave up 3 bases and J gave up 9 bases; unmatched junction bases: 13. Germline CDR1 and CDR2: MNHEY and SMNVEV (reference sequence). The sequencing sample was made of PBMCs. The rearrangement joins TRBV27 to TRBJ2-1, with TRBD2 identical over 8 bases. The sequence came from a man between 45 and 60 years old in good health and CMV-seropositive. As DNA, the CDR3 is TGTGCCAGCAGTTTTTTCCCTAGCGGGTTTAACTCTGAGCAGTTCTTC. Translating it yields CASSFFPSGFNSEQFF.